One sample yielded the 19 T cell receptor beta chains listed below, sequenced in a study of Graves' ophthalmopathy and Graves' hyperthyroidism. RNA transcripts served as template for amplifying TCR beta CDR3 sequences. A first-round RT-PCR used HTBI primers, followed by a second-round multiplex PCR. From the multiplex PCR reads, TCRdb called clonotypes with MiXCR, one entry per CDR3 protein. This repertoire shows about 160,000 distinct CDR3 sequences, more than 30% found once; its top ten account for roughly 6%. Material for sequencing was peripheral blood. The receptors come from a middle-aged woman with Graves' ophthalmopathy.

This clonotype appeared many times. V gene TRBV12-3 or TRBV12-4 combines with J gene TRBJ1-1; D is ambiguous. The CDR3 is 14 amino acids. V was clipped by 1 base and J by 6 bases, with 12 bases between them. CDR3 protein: CASSLGVNGAEAFF. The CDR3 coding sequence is TGTGCCAGCAGTTTAGGAGTCAATGGGGCTGAAGCTTTCTTT.

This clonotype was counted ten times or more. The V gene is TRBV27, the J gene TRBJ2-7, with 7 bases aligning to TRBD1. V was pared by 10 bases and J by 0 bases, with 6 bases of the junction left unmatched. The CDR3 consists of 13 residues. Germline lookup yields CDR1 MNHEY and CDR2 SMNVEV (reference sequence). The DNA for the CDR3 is TGTGCCACCTCGGACAGGAACTCCTACGAGCAGTACTTC. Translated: CATSDRNSYEQYF.

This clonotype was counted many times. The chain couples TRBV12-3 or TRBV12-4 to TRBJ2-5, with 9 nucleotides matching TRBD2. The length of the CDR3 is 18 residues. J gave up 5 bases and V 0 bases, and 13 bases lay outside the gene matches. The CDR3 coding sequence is TGTGCCAGCAGTTTAGCGCTGGGCGGGGGGGCCTCGGGGGAGACCCAGTACTTC. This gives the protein CASSLALGGGASGETQYF.

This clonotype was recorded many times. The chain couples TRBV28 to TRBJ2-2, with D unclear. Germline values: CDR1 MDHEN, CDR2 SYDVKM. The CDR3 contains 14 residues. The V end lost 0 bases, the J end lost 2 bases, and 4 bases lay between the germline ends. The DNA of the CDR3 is TGTGCCAGCAGTTTATGGGACAACACCGGGGAGCTGTTTTTT. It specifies CASSLWDNTGELFF.

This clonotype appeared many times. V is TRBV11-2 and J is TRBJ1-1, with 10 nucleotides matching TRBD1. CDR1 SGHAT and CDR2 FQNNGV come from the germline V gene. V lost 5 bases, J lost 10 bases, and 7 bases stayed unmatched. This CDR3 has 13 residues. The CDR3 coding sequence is TGTGCCAGCAGCGCCCGGGACAGGGGAGCAGCTTTCTTT. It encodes CASSARDRGAAFF.

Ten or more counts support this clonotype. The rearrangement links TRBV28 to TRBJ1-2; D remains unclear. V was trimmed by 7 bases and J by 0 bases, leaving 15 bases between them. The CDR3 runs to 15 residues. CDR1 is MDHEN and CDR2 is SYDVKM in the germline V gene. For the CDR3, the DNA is TGTGCCAGCACATCCTTCCCAGATTCTAACTATGGCTACACCTTC. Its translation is CASTSFPDSNYGYTF.

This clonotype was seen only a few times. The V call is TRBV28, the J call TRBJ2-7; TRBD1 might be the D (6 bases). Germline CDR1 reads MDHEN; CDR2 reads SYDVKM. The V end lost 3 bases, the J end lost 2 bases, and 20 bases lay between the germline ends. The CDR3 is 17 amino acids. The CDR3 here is CASSFDRTPILAYEQYF. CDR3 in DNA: TGTGCCAGCAGTTTTGACAGGACCCCAATCCTAGCCTACGAGCAGTACTTC.

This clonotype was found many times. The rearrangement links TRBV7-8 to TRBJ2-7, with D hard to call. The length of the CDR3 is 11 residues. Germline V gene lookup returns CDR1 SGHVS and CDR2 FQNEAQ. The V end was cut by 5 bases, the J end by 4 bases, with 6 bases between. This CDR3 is CASSPHYEQYF. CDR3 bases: TGTGCCAGCAGCCCTCATTACGAGCAGTACTTC.

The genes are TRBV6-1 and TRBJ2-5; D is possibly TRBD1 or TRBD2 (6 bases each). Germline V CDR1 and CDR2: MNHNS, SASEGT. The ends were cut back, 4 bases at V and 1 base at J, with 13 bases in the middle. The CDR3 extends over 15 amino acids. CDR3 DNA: TGTGCCAGCAGTGTTTCTGGGGGGCGCCAAGAGACCCAGTACTTC. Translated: CASSVSGGRQETQYF.

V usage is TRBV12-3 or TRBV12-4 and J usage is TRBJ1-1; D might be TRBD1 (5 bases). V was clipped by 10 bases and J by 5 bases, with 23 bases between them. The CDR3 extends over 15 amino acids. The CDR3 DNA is TGTGCCACCACCGAGGGGCGAGGGGCAGGTACTGAAGCTTTCTTT. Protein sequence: CATTEGRGAGTEAFF.

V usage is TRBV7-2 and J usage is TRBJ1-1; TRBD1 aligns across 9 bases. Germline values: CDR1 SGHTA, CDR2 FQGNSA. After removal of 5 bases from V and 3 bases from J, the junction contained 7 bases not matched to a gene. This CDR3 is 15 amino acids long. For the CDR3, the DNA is TGTGCCAGCAGCCCAGGACAGGGGAGAGACACTGAAGCTTTCTTT. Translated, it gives CASSPGQGRDTEAFF.

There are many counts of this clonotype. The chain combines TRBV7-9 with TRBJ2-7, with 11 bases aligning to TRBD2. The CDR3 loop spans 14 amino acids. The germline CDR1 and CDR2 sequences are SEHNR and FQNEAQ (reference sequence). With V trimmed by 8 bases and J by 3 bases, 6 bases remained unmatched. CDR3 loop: CASRRLAGNYEQYF. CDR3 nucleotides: TGTGCCAGCCGTAGACTAGCGGGAAACTACGAGCAGTACTTC.

DNA of the CDR3: TGTGCCAGCAGCCACACACTAGCGGCGTCCTACGAGCAGTACTTC. Its translation is CASSHTLAASYEQYF. This rearrangement joins TRBV4-2 to TRBJ2-7; TRBD2 matches at 8 bases. V gave up 3 bases and J gave up 1 base; unmatched junction bases: 5. CDR3 size: 15 residues. From germline, CDR1 is LGHNA and CDR2 YNFKEQ.

CDR3 sequence (DNA): TGTGCCAGCAGCTTATGGGGGGATCCCTCTGGAAACACCATATATTTT. It encodes CASSLWGDPSGNTIYF. The gene calls are TRBV11-2 and TRBJ1-3, with D tentatively TRBD1 (5 bases). Germline CDR1 is SGHAT and CDR2 is FQNNGV. The CDR3 is 16 residues long. V was clipped by 2 bases and J by 0 bases, with 11 bases between them.

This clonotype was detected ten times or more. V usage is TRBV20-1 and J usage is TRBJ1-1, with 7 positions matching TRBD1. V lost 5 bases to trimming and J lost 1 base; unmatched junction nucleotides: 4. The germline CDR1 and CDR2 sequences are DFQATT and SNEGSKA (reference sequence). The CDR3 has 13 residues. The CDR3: CSAAGTANTEAFF. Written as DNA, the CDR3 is TGCAGTGCTGCCGGGACAGCGAACACTGAAGCTTTCTTT.

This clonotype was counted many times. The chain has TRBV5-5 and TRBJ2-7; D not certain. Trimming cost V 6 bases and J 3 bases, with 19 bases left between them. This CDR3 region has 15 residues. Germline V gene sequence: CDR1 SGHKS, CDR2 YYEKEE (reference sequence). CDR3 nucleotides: TGTGCCAGCACCCTGACCCTGACCGACCTCTACGAGCAGTACTTC. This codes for CASTLTLTDLYEQYF.

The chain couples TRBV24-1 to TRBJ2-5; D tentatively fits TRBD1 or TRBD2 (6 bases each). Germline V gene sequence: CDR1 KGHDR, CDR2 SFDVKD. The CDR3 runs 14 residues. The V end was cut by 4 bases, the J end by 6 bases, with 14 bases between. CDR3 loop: CATSDPRGAKTQYF. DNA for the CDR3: TGTGCCACCAGTGACCCGAGGGGGGCGAAGACCCAGTACTTC.

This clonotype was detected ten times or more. The CDR3 nucleotides read TGTGCCAGCCTTCATCTCCGGCACCACTCCTATAATTCACCCCTCCACTTT. Translated, it gives CASLHLRHHSYNSPLHF. This chain connects TRBV6-4 to TRBJ1-6; D not certain. This CDR3 is 17 amino acids long. Per the germline V gene, CDR1 is MRHNA and CDR2 is SNTAGT. V lost 8 bases and J 0 bases, leaving 17 bases between the germline ends.

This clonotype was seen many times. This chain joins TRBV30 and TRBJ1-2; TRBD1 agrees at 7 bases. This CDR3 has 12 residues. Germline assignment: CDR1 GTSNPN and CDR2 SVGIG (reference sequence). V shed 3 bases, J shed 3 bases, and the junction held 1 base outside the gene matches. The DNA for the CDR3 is TGTGCCTGGAGGGGACAGTACTATGGCTACACCTTC. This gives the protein CAWRGQYYGYTF.